The 5 T cell receptor beta chains given below trace back to one sample, sequenced in a study of a mutant IDH1 vaccine in newly diagnosed glioma. The repertoire was sequenced with immunoSEQ multiplex PCR; TCRdb's copy has only in-frame clones and lacks some. The sample carries roughly 32,000 clones, about four fifths recorded once. These receptors lack a known antigen. Specified time point: week 35, safety follow-up. A single vaccine dose contained 300 ug of mutant IDH1 20-mer peptide, and topical imiquimod was used with it. The sequences come from PBMCs, collected from a glioma patient whose treatment included an IDH1 peptide vaccine. The receptor source for this set is a man in his forties with glioma. Some clones in this sample may be carry-over from other donors' samples.

This chain links TRBV10-3 with TRBJ1-1; a possible D gene is TRBD1 (5 bases). Deletions cut 4 bases from V and 5 bases from J, with 8 bases between. Germline CDR1 ENHRY, CDR2 SYGVKD. The CDR3 covers 12 residues. CDR3 amino acids: CAISGGETEAFF. The CDR3 DNA reads as TGTGCCATCAGTGGGGGGGAAACTGAAGCTTTCTTT.

V is TRBV7-6 and J is TRBJ1-4; tentative D call: TRBD1 (5 bases). Trimming stripped 11 bases from V and 5 bases from J, with 12 bases between. Germline assignment: CDR1 SGHVS and CDR2 FNYEAQ. This CDR3 region has 12 residues. In DNA, the CDR3 is TGTGCCGTTGGGACCGCAAATGAAAAACTGTTTTTT. Encoded protein: CAVGTANEKLFF.

This clone showed up just once. The rearrangement joins TRBV5-1 to TRBJ2-1; the match to TRBD2 covers 12 bases. Germline assignment: CDR1 SGHRS and CDR2 YFSETQ. The length of the CDR3 is 15 residues. V gave up 0 bases and J gave up 6 bases; unmatched junction bases: 1. The CDR3 coding sequence is TGCGCCAGCAGCTTGGGACTAGCGGGGGCCAATGAGCAGTTCTTC. Translation gives CASSLGLAGANEQFF.

The chain is built from TRBV18 and TRBJ2-7, with D hard to call. CDR1 is KGHSH, CDR2 LQKENI, per germline. The V and J ends lost 4 bases and 2 bases respectively, with 6 bases between them. The CDR3 totals 12 residues. The CDR3 loop reads CASSLITYEQYF. The CDR3 DNA reads as TGTGCCAGCTCACTGATAACCTACGAGCAGTACTTC.

The V gene is TRBV28, the J gene TRBJ2-7, with D maybe TRBD2 (6 bases). The V gene lost 6 bases and the J gene lost 6 bases, with 15 bases spanning the gap. This CDR3 region has 13 residues. The germline V gene encodes CDR1 MDHEN and CDR2 SYDVKM. The CDR3 loop is CASRGPGLLEQYF. CDR3 in DNA: TGTGCCAGCAGGGGACCGGGACTCCTCGAGCAGTACTTC. Full variable domain (rest looked up from reference TRBV28 and TRBJ2-7): DVKVTQSSRYLVKRTGEKVFLECVQDMDHENMFWYRQDPGLGLRLIYFSYDVKMKEKGDIPEGYSVSREKKERFSLILESASTNQTSMYLCASRGPGLLEQYFGPGTRLTVT.